These 4 T cell receptor beta chains were all obtained from the same sample, sequenced in a study of breast tumors, draining lymph nodes, adjacent tissues. Samples came from axillary lymph nodes draining the breast cancer. MiXCR was run by TCRdb on the multiplex PCR reads, yielding one entry per CDR3 protein. The sample holds about 230,000 distinct CDR3 sequences; approximately 31% are singletons and the top ten take around 1.5%. Source material: axillary lymph node tissue. The origin of the receptors is a female donor with breast cancer. Some clones in this sample may be carry-over from other donors' samples.

V usage is TRBV20-1 and J usage is TRBJ1-2; TRBD1 matches at 9 bases. The CDR3 contains 13 residues. The junction had 4 bases not matched to a gene; V was cut back by 5 bases and J by 3 bases. In germline, CDR1 is DFQATT, CDR2 SNEGSKA (reference sequence). CDR3 sequence reads: CSAGTGGDYGYTF. For the CDR3, the DNA is TGCAGTGCTGGAACAGGGGGCGACTATGGCTACACCTTC.

This clonotype is medium-sized by share. This chain connects TRBV7-2 to TRBJ1-2; D not certain. V lost 3 bases, J lost 4 bases, and 9 bases lay in between. CDR3 length: 13 amino acids. Germline V gene data show CDR1 as SGHTA and CDR2 as FQGNSA. In DNA form, the CDR3 reads TGTGCCAGCAGCTTGGGCAAAGGCTATGGCTACACCTTC. Amino acids: CASSLGKGYGYTF.

To note about this clonotype: A much larger clone lies one base from this, so it may be a read error. J is TRBJ2-4 and V is TRBV5-5; D gene unclear. Germline-derived CDR1 and CDR2 are SGHKS and YYEKEE (reference sequence). This CDR3 spans 11 amino acids. The V gene lost 2 bases and the J gene lost 9 bases, with 6 bases spanning the gap. The CDR3 nucleotides are TGTGCCAGCAGCTTTAACTGCATTCAGTACTTC. It codes for CASSFNCIQYF. The full variable domain, its missing parts supplied by reference TRBV5-5 and TRBJ2-4, is DAGVTQSPTHLIKTRGQQVTLRCSPISGHKSVSWYQQVLGQGPQFIFQYYEKEERGRGNFPDRFSARQFPNYSSELNVNALLLGDSALYLCASSFNCIQYFGAGTRLSVL.

In this sample, this clonotype turned up many times. V gene TRBV30 combines with J gene TRBJ1-5; TRBD1 matches at 9 bases. Trimming removed 4 bases from V and 1 base from J; junction bases left unmatched: 5. Per germline, CDR1 GTSNPN and CDR2 SVGIG (reference sequence). There are 15 residues in the CDR3. The CDR3 region has the DNA TGTGCCTGGAACAGGGGGCTTAGGAGCAATCAGCCCCAGCATTTT. Translation gives CAWNRGLRSNQPQHF.